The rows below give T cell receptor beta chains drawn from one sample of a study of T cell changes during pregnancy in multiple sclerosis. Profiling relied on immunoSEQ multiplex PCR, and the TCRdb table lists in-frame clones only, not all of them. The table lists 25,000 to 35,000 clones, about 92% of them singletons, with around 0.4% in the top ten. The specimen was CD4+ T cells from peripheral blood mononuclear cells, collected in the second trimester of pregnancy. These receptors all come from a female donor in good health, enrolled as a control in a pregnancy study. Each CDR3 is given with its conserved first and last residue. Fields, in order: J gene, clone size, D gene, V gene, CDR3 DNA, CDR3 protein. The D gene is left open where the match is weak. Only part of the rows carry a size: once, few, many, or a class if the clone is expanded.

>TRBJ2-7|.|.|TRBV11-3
TGTGCCAGCAGCTTAGACCGATGGCGGGAGCAGTACTTC
CASSLDRWREQYF
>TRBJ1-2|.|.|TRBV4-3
TGCGCCAGCAGCCAGACAGGTCGCGGCTACACCTTC
CASSQTGRGYTF
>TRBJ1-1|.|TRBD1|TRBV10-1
TGCGCCAGCAGCGGGACAGTCTCGAACACTGAAGCTTTCTTT
CASSGTVSNTEAFF
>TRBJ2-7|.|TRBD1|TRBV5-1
TGCGCCAGCAGCCCCGGACAGGAAACCTACGAGCAGTACTTC
CASSPGQETYEQYF
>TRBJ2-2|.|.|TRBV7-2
TGTGCCAGCAGCCCCCTCAGGGGAAGGGGCACCGGGGAGCTGTTTTTT
CASSPLRGRGTGELFF
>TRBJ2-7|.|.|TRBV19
TGTGCCAGTAGTTTTGGGGGGGGGCTTAACGAGCAGTACTTC
CASSFGGGLNEQYF
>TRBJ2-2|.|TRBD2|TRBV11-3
TGTGCCAGCAGCTTAGGTGGAATAGCGGGGGGAAACACCGGGGAGCTGTTTTTT
CASSLGGIAGGNTGELFF
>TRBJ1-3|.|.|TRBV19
TGTGCCAGTAGTTCCCAGACAGGAAGAAACACCATATATTTT
CASSSQTGRNTIYF
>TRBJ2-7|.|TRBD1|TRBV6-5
TGTGCCAGCGGGGACAGCTCCTACGAGCAGTACTTC
CASGDSSYEQYF
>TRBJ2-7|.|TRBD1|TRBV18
TGTGCCAGCTCACCCGACAGGGACAGGGGATACGAGCAGTACTTC
CASSPDRDRGYEQYF
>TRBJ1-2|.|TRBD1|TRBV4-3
TGCGCCAGCAGCCAAGATATTCACGGGACAGGGTTGTATGGCTACACCTTC
CASSQDIHGTGLYGYTF
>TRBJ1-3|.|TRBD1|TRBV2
TGTGCCAGCAGCGATTCCGACAGGGCTCTCCGAAACACCATATATTTT
CASSDSDRALRNTIYF
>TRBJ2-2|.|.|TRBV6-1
TGTGCCAGCAGTGAAGCTAGCGGGAACACCGGGGAGCTGTTTTTT
CASSEASGNTGELFF
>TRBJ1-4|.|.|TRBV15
TGTGCCACCAGCAGAGAACGGGGGATGACTGAAAAACTGTTTTTT
CATSRERGMTEKLFF
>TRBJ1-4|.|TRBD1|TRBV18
TGTGCCAGCTCACGGGACAGCCTATTTGCAACTAATGAAAAACTGTTTTTT
CASSRDSLFATNEKLFF
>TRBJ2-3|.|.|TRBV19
TGTGCCAGTAGTATCGGCGGGGGCACAGATACGCAGTATTTT
CASSIGGGTDTQYF
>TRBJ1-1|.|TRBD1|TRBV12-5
TGTGCTAGTGGTTTGTCGAAAGGGGGCGAAGGACTATTGACTGAAGCTTTCTTT
CASGLSKGGEGLLTEAFF
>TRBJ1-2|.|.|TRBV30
TGTGCCTGGAGGGCGGACAGAAACTATGGCTACACCTTC
CAWRADRNYGYTF
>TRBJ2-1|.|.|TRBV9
TGTGCCAGCAGCGTAGAAGCGAAATCCGTGCAGTTCTTC
CASSVEAKSVQFF
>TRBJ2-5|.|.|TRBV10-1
TGCGCCAGCAGTGAGGTTGGCAGACAAGAGACCCAGTACTTC
CASSEVGRQETQYF
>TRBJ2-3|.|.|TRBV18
TGTGCCAGCTCACCACTCGCGGGACAGCTTAGCACAGATACGCAGTATTTT
CASSPLAGQLSTDTQYF
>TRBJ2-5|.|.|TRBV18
TGTGCCAGCTCGCCGGGACACAAAAACCAAGAGACCCAGTACTTC
CASSPGHKNQETQYF
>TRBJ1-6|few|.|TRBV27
TGTGCCAGCAGTCCACTACAGGGCTATAATTCACCCCTCCACTTT
CASSPLQGYNSPLHF
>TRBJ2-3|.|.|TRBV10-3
TGTGCCATCAGTGAGTCGGGGCGGCAAAGCACAGATACGCAGTATTTT
CAISESGRQSTDTQYF
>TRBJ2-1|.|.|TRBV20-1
TGCAGTGCTAGATTTCGGGAGCAGTTCTTC
CSARFREQFF
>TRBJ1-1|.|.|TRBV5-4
TGTGCCAGCAGCTTAGGCGGACAGAACACTGAAGCTTTCTTT
CASSLGGQNTEAFF
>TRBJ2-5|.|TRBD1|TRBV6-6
TGTGCCAGCAGCCGGGGGCCGACAGGGGGAGAGACCCAGTACTTC
CASSRGPTGGETQYF
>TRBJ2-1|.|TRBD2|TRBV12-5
TGTGCTAGTGTAGCCGGCGGGAGCGCTTACAATGAGCAGTTCTTC
CASVAGGSAYNEQFF
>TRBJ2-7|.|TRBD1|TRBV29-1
TGCAGCGTTGGAAAGACAGGGGCATCCTACGAGCAGTACTTC
CSVGKTGASYEQYF
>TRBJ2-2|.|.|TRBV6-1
TGTGCCTCCGGGGGGCCCATCGGGGAGCTGTTTTTT
CASGGPIGELFF
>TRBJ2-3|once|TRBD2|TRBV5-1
TGCGCCAGCAGCGCAGCGGGACTAGCGACCGCAGATACGCAGTATTTT
CASSAAGLATADTQYF
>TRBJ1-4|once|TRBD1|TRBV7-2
TGTGCCAGCAGCCCAGGGACAGTTGAAAAACTGTTTTTT
CASSPGTVEKLFF
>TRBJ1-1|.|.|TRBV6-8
TGTGCCAGCAGTTTGACAGGTTTTGAAGCTTTCTTT
CASSLTGFEAFF
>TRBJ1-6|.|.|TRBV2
TGTGCCAGCATCATGGACAAGTTTAATTCACCCCTCCACTTT
CASIMDKFNSPLHF
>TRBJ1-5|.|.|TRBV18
TGTGCCAGCTCACCACCAGGGGCGCAGCCCCAGCATTTT
CASSPPGAQPQHF
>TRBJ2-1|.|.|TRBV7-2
TGTGCCAGCAGCTTAGGGACAAAATCCTACAATGAGCAGTTCTTC
CASSLGTKSYNEQFF
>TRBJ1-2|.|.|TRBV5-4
TGTGCCAGCAGCGCCCAGGGTTACTATGGCTACACCTTC
CASSAQGYYGYTF
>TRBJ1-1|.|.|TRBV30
TGTGCCTGGAGTGGGACAGCGAACACTGAAGCTTTCTTT
CAWSGTANTEAFF
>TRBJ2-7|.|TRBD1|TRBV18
TGTGCCAGCTCACCAGGGACAGGGTCTTTCGAGCAGTACTTC
CASSPGTGSFEQYF
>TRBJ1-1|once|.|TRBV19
TGTGCCAGTAGCCCGGGGGGGGCGAACACTGAAGCTTTCTTT
CASSPGGANTEAFF
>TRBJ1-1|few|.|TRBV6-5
TGTGCCAGCACTAGCTCACGGACGAACACTGAAGCTTTCTTT
CASTSSRTNTEAFF
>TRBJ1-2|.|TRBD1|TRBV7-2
TGTGCCAGCAGCCACTCTCCTGACAGGGTCAATGGCTACACCTTC
CASSHSPDRVNGYTF
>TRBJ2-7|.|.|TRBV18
TGTGCCAGCTCACGAGAGGGGCGCGGGGCCTACGAGCAGTACTTC
CASSREGRGAYEQYF
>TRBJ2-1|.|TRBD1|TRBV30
TGTGCCTGGACCACAGGGGGTCCTGAGCAGTTCTTC
CAWTTGGPEQFF
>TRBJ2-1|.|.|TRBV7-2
TGTGCCAGCACCCCTGTCATCGGGACACGCCCGGTCCTGTTCTTC
CASTPVIGTRPVLFF
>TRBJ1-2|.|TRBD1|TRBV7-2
TGTGCCAGCAGCTTAACCCGGACAGGGGCGGGCTATGGCTACACCTTC
CASSLTRTGAGYGYTF
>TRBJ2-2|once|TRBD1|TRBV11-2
TGTGCCAGCAGCCGGCCGGGACAGGGATACACCGGGGAGCTGTTTTTT
CASSRPGQGYTGELFF
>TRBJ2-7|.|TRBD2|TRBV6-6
TGTGCCAGCAGTTACCGAACTAGCGGGCAAACCTACGAGCAGTACTTC
CASSYRTSGQTYEQYF
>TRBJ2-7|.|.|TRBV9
TGTGCCAGCAGCGTAGACCCTTCGGGTTACGAGCAGTACTTC
CASSVDPSGYEQYF
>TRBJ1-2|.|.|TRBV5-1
TGCGCCAGCAGCGGGGGGGACGGCCAAAACTATGGCTACACCTTC
CASSGGDGQNYGYTF
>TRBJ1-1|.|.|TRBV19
TGTGCCAGTAGTTCACCCATGGGCCACAAAGCGGACACTGAAGCTTTCTTT
CASSSPMGHKADTEAFF